The 3 T cell receptor beta chains below were found in one sample sequenced in a study of T-cell reconstitution after alpha-beta-depleted transplantation in children. Preparation of the TCRbeta library was carried out with unique molecular identifiers. MiXCR, run by TCRdb on the PCR reads, gives a single entry per CDR3 protein. The sample has about 360,000 distinct CDR3 sequences, 13% seen once; the top ten hold around 4.5%. The sample here was PBMCs, taken from the stem cell graft. The receptors were gathered from a human donor who donated a stem cell graft to a child with Fanconi anemia.

This clonotype was recorded at least ten times. This sequence joins TRBV28 and TRBJ2-7; TRBD2 is a possible D gene (5 bases). Germline V gene data show CDR1 as MDHEN and CDR2 as SYDVKM. The V end lost 4 bases, the J end lost 4 bases, and 14 bases lay between the germline ends. This CDR3 spans 14 amino acids. The CDR3 coding sequence is TGTGCCAGCAGTTCTCCCGGGGAGCGTTACGAGCAGTACGTC. Protein product: CASSSPGERYEQYV.

This clonotype was observed at least ten times. This sequence joins TRBV5-1 and TRBJ1-1; 11 bases map to TRBD1. Germline-derived CDR1 and CDR2 are SGHRS and YFSETQ. The CDR3 runs 15 residues. V gave up 3 bases and J gave up 5 bases; unmatched junction bases: 6. The CDR3 bases are TGCGCCAGCAGCTCCCTGGGACAGGGGGAAACTGAAGCTTTCTTT. This sequence encodes CASSSLGQGETEAFF. Complete variable domain (other parts from reference TRBV5-1 and TRBJ1-1): KAGVTQTPRYLIKTRGQQVTLSCSPISGHRSVSWYQQTPGQGLQFLFEYFSETQRNKGNFPGRFSGRQFSNSRSEMNVSTLELGDSALYLCASSSLGQGETEAFFGQGTRLTVV.

The rearrangement uses TRBV15 and TRBJ1-2, with TRBD1 identical over 7 bases. The J segment lost 5 bases and the V segment lost 1 base, leaving 7 bases of the junction unmatched. Germline CDR1 and CDR2: LNHNV and YYDKDF (reference sequence). The CDR3 length is 15 residues. DNA of the CDR3: TGTGCCACCAGCAGAGCCGGGGACAGCCCTTATGGCTACACCTTC. It is translated as CATSRAGDSPYGYTF.